This T cell receptor beta chain appears in the sequencing data of a study of blood T cell repertoires in COVID-19. Profiling relied on immunoSEQ multiplex PCR, and the TCRdb table lists in-frame clones only, not all of them. The sample holds about 180,000 clones, roughly 87% seen once. CDR3 length: 14 amino acids. CDR1 is SGHRS and CDR2 is YFSETQ in the germline V gene. The V and J ends lost 4 bases and 2 bases, in that order; junction bases with no gene match: 3. This chain uses TRBV5-1 with TRBJ1-5; 7 bases map to TRBD1. This TCR was recovered from a woman in her forties or fifties who had recovered from COVID-19. Source material: PBMCs or T cells enriched from blood (not recorded which). The CDR3 DNA is TGCGCCAGCAGCAGACAGGGAGGCAATCAGCCCCAGCATTTT. Amino acids: CASSRQGGNQPQHF.